This T cell receptor beta chain derives from a study of persistence of HIV-infected CD4 T cells. Study in general: Suppressive ART had lasted a median of roughly eight years. A larger, less memory-rich fraction responded to anti-CD3/anti-CD28 beads than to antigen. Study-wide results and limits: CMV- and Gag-responding cells had lower TCRbeta richness than CD3/CD28-responding cells. Degenerate expanded CDR3beta sequences were enriched among CMV- and Gag-responding cells.

Nonspecific anti-CD3/anti-CD28 bead stimulation represents the broad CD4+ T cell repertoire. Sorting selected CD4+ T cells upregulating both CD40 ligand and CD69. Sequencing used immunoSEQ version 4 in survey mode. Using immunoSEQ multiplex PCR, the repertoire was profiled, and TCRdb retains in-frame clones only, with some absent. The table records about 40,000 clones, 80% to 90% of them present only once. The CDR3 runs to 16 residues. V gave up 0 bases and J gave up 3 bases, with 15 bases separating them. CDR1 and CDR2 from the germline V gene are MNHEY and SVGEGT. With regard to this clone: Its antigen is as yet unknown.

Sequencing was performed on CD4+ T cells sorted from PBMCs after approximately 20-hour stimulation, taken from a patient who received antiretroviral therapy. The TCR was taken from an adult man with HIV who was CMV-seropositive. The chain carries TRBV6-2 or TRBV6-3 and TRBJ2-7; perhaps TRBD1 as D (6 bases). As DNA, the CDR3 is TGTGCCAGCAGTTACTCTTCCAGGGGCGATTACTACGAGCAGTACTTC. It specifies CASSYSSRGDYYEQYF.